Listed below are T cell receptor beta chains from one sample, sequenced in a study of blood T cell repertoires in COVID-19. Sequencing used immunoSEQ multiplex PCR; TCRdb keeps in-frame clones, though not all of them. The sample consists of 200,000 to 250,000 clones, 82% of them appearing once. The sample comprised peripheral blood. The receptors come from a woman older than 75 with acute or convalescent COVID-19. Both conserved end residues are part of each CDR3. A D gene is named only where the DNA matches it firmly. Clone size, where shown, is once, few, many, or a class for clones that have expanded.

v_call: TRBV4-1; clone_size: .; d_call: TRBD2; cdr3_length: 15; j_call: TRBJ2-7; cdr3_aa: CASSLRLAGPYEQYF; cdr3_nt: TGCGCCAGCAGCCTCCGACTAGCGGGGCCCTACGAGCAGTACTTC
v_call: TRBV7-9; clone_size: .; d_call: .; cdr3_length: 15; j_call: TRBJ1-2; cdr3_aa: CASSLDGRVNYGYTF; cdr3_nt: TGTGCCAGCAGCTTAGATGGCAGGGTAAACTATGGCTACACCTTC
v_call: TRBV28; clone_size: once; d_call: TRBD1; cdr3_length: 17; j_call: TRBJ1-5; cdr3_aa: CASSSGTGVRNNQPQHF; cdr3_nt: TGTGCCAGCAGTTCCGGGACAGGTGTCCGGAACAATCAGCCCCAGCATTTT
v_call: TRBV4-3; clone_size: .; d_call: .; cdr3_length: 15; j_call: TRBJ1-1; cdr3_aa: CASSQDRLQGTEAFF; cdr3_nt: TGCGCCAGCAGCCAAGATCGGCTACAGGGCACTGAAGCTTTCTTT
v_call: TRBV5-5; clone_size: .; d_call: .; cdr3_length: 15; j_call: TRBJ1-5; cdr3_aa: CASSLESGLGQPQHF; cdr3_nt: TGTGCCAGCAGCTTAGAATCAGGGCTGGGTCAGCCCCAGCATTTT
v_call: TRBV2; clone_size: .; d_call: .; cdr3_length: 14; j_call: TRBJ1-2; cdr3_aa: CASSPQEFGYGYTF; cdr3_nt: TGTGCCAGCAGTCCACAGGAATTTGGCTATGGCTACACCTTC
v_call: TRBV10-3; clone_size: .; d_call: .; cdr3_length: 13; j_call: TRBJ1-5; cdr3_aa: CAISESTGYAQHF; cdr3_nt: TGTGCCATCAGTGAGTCCACAGGGTATGCCCAGCATTTT
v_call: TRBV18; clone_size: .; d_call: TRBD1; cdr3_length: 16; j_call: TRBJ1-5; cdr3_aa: CASSPTTGASNQPQHF; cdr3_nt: TGTGCCAGCTCACCAACGACAGGGGCTAGCAATCAGCCCCAGCATTTT
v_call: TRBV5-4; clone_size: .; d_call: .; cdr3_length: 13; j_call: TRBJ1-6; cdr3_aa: CASSLDSNSPLHF; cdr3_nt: TGTGCCAGCAGTTTGGACAGTAATTCACCCCTCCACTTT
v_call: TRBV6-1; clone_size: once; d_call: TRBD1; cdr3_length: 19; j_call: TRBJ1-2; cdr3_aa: CASSEPWGTGGARAYGYTF; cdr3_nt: TGTGCCAGCAGTGAACCATGGGGGACAGGGGGCGCGCGGGCCTATGGCTACACCTTC
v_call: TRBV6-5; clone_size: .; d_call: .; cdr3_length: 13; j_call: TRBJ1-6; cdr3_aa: CASREAWNSPLHF; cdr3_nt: TGTGCCAGCAGGGAGGCGTGGAATTCACCCCTCCACTTT
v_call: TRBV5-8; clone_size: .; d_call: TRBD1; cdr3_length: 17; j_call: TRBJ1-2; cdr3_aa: CASSLTPGTGGNYGYTF; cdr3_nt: TGTGCCAGCAGCCTAACCCCGGGGACAGGGGGAAACTATGGCTACACCTTC
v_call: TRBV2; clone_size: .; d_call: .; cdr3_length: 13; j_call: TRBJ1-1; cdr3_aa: CASRIGGNTEAFF; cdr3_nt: TGTGCCAGCAGAATAGGGGGGAACACTGAAGCTTTCTTT
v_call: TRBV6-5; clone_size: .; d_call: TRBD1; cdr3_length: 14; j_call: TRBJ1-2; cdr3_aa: CASWTGGPLYGYTF; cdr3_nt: TGTGCCAGCTGGACAGGGGGACCTCTCTATGGCTACACCTTC
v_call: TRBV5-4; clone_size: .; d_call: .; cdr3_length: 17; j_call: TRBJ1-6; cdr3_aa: CASSFHQGTSYNSPLHF; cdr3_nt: TGTGCCAGCAGCTTTCACCAGGGTACCTCCTATAATTCACCCCTCCACTTT
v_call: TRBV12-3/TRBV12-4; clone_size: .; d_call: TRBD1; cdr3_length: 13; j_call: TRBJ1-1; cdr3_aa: CASRTGGDGGAFF; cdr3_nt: TGTGCCAGCAGGACAGGGGGCGATGGGGGAGCTTTCTTT
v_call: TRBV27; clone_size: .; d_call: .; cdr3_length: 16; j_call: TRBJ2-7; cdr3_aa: CASSLIRVGHRDEQYF; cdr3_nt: TGTGCCAGCAGTCTTATTAGGGTGGGACATAGAGACGAGCAGTACTTC
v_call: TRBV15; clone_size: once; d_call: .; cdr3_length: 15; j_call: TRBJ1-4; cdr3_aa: CATSRDGGVNEKLFF; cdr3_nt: TGTGCCACCAGCAGAGATGGAGGGGTTAATGAAAAACTGTTTTTT
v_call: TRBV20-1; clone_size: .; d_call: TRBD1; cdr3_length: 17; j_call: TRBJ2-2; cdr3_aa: CSASKGAGQGRTGELFF; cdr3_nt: TGCAGTGCTAGTAAGGGGGCGGGACAGGGTCGAACCGGGGAGCTGTTTTTT
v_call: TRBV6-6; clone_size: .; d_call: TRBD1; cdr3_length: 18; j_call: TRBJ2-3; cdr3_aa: CASSRDRPGQGNTDTQYF; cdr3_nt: TGTGCCAGCAGCCGAGACCGGCCTGGACAGGGGAACACAGATACGCAGTATTTT
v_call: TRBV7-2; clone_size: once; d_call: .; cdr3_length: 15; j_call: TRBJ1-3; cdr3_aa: CASSNRQSSGNTIYF; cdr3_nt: TGTGCCAGCAGCAACCGACAGAGCTCTGGAAACACCATATATTTT
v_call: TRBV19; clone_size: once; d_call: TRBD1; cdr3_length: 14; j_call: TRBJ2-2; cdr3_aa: CASTAGGITGELFF; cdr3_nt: TGTGCCAGTACAGCAGGGGGAATCACCGGGGAGCTGTTTTTT
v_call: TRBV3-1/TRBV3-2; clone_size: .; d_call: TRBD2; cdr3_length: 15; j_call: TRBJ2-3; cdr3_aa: CASSHGGGATDTQYF; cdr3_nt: TGTGCCAGCAGCCACGGCGGGGGGGCCACAGATACGCAGTATTTT
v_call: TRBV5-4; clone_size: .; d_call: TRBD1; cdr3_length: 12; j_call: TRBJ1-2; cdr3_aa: CASRGDSYGYTF; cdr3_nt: TGTGCCAGCAGGGGGGACAGCTATGGCTACACCTTC
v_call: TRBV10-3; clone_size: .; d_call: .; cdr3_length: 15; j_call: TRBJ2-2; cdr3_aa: CAISRDTINTGELFF; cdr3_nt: TGTGCCATCAGTAGGGACACCATAAACACCGGGGAGCTGTTTTTT
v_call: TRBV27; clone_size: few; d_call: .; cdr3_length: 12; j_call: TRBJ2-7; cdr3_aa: CASSSFSYEQYF; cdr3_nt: TGTGCCAGCAGTTCTTTCTCCTACGAGCAGTACTTC
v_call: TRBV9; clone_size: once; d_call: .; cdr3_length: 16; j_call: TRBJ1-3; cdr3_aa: CASSPHQISSGNTIYF; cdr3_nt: TGTGCCAGCAGCCCCCACCAGATAAGCTCTGGAAACACCATATATTTT
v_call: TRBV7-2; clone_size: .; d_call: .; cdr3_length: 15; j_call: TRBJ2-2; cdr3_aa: CASRQWGRNTGELFF; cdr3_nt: TGTGCCAGCAGGCAGTGGGGGCGGAACACCGGGGAGCTGTTTTTT
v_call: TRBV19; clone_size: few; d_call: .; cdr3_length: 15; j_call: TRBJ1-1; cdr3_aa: CARNGRHAKNTEAFF; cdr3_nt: TGTGCCAGAAACGGCCGACATGCTAAGAACACTGAAGCTTTCTTT
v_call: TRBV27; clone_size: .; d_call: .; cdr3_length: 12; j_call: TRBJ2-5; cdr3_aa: CASSLGQGKEYF; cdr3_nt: TGTGCCAGCAGTTTAGGGCAGGGGAAGGAGTACTTC
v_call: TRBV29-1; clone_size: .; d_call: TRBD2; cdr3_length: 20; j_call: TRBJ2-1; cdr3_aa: CSVITSWTSGLRTSYNEQFF; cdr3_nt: TGCAGCGTTATAACAAGTTGGACTAGCGGGTTACGTACCTCCTACAATGAGCAGTTCTTC
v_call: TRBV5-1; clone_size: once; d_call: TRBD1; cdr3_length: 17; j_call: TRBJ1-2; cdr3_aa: CASSLVGRDRGLSGYTF; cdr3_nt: TGCGCCAGCAGCTTGGTCGGGCGGGACAGGGGACTTTCTGGCTACACCTTC
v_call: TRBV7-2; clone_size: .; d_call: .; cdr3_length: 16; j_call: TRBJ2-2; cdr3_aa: CASSLGQVKNTGELFF; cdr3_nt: TGTGCCAGCAGCTTAGGGCAGGTGAAGAACACCGGGGAGCTGTTTTTT
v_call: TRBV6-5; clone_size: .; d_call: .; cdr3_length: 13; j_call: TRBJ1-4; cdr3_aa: CASKQSTNEKLFF; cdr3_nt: TGTGCCAGTAAACAGTCAACTAATGAAAAACTGTTTTTT
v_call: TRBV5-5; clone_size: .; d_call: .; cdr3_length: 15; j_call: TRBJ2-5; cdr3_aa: CASSHPGLMGETQYF; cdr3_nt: TGTGCCAGCAGCCACCCGGGACTTATGGGGGAGACCCAGTACTTC
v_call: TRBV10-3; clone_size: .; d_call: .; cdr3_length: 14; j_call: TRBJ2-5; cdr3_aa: CAISELTDQETQYF; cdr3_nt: TGTGCCATCAGTGAGTTGACAGATCAAGAGACCCAGTACTTC
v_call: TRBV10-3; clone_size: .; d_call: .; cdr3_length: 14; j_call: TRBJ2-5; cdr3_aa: CAISEGGQQETQYF; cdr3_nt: TGTGCCATCAGTGAGGGAGGACAGCAAGAGACCCAGTACTTC
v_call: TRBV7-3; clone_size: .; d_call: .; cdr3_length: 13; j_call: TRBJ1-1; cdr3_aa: CASTLNRNTEAFF; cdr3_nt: TGTGCCAGCACTCTGAATAGGAACACTGAAGCTTTCTTT
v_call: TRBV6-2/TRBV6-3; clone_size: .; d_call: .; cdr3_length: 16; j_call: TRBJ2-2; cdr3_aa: CASSFKKTANTGELFF; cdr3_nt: TGTGCCAGCAGTTTTAAAAAGACAGCGAACACCGGGGAGCTGTTTTTT
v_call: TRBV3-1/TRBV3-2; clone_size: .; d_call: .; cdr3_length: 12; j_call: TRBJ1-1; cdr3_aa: CASSQADTEAFF; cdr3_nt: TGTGCCAGCAGCCAAGCAGACACTGAAGCTTTCTTT
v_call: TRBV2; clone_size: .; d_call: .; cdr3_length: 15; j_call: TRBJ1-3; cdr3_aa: CASSVQISPGNTIYF; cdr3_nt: TGTGCCAGCAGCGTACAGATTTCTCCTGGAAACACCATATATTTT
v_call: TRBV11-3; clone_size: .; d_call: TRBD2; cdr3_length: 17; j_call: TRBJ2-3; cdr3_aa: CASSPTGGGAGTDTQYF; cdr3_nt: TGTGCCAGCAGCCCCACAGGCGGGGGGGCCGGGACAGATACGCAGTATTTT
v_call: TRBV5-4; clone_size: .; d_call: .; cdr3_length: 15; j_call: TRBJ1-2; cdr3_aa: CASSHPTERVYGYTF; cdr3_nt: TGTGCCAGCAGCCATCCCACAGAGAGAGTGTATGGCTACACCTTC
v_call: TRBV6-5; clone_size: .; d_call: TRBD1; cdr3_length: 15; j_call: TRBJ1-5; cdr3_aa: CASSYDQQGIRPQHF; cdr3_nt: TGTGCCAGCAGTTATGACCAACAGGGGATCCGACCCCAGCATTTT
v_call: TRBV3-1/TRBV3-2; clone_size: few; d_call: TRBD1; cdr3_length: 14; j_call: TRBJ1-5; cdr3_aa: CASSFTGGNQPQHF; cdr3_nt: TGTGCCAGCAGCTTTACAGGGGGTAATCAGCCCCAGCATTTT
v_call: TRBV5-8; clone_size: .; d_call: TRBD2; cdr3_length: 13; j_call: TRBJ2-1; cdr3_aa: CASSLLAGGGQFF; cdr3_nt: TGTGCCAGCAGCTTACTAGCGGGGGGAGGGCAGTTCTTC